This T cell receptor beta chain was recovered during a study of T cell clones after liver transplantation. Some clones are missing from TCRdb's copy, which holds only in-frame ones; the method was immunoSEQ multiplex PCR. The table includes roughly 20,000 clones, around 80% detected once. This clone was seen only a few times. This receptor was identified in a human patient who received a liver transplant. Some T cells here may be from the graft donor. This specimen consisted of CD8+ T cells from blood, obtained 48 to 50 months after liver transplant.

The CDR3 DNA follows: TGTGCCAGCAGTGAGGTGACCACCTACGAGCAGTACTTC. Its translation is CASSEVTTYEQYF. The rearrangement joins TRBV6-6 to TRBJ2-7, with D unresolved. Germline V gene data show CDR1 as MNHNY and CDR2 as SVGAGI (reference sequence). V shed 5 bases and J shed 2 bases, with 10 bases lying between them. The CDR3 has 13 amino acids.